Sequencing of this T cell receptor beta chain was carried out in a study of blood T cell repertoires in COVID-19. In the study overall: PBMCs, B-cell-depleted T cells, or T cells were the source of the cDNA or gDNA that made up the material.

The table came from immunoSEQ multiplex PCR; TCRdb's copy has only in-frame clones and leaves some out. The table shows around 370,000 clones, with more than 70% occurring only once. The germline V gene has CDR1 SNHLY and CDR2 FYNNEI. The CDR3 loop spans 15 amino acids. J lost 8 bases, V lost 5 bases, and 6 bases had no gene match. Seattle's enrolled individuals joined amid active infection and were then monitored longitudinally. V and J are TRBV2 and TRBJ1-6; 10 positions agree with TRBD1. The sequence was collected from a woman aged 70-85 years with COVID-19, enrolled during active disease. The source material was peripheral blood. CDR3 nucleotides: TGTGCCAGCAGTCGACCCGGGACAGGGGATTCACCCCTCCACTTT. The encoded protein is CASSRPGTGDSPLHF.